This record covers a single TCR beta chain. Its antigen is unidentified. Amplification targeted TCR beta CDR3 regions from RNA transcripts. A first-round RT-PCR of the TCR CDR3 used the HTBI primer set. TCRdb re-derived calls from the multiplex PCR reads in MiXCR, one entry per CDR3 protein. The table records almost 500,000 distinct CDR3 sequences, less than 25% of them present only once. The CDR3 runs 15 residues. Trimming pared 5 bases from V and 8 bases from J, leaving 18 bases between. Germline loops: CDR1 SGHTA, CDR2 FQGNSA. The sample belongs to a study of T cells in Graves' hyperthyroidism and ophthalmopathy. Overall study findings and caveats: Most thyroid clonotypes that were expanded above 0.001 also turned up in blood. A median 6.5 months before onset, the model predicted ophthalmopathy.

The sample was blood. This chain links TRBV7-2 with TRBJ1-4, with D unclear. The origin of this receptor is a woman in her seventies with Graves' ophthalmopathy. CDR3 nucleotides: TGTGCCAGCAGCCAAGGGCAGGCAGGTAACGAAAAACTGTTTTTT. As protein: CASSQGQAGNEKLFF. Full variable domain (remainder filled in from reference TRBV7-2 and TRBJ1-4): GAGVSQSPSNKVTEKGKDVELRCDPISGHTALYWYRQSLGQGLEFLIYFQGNSAPDKSGLPSDRFSAERTGGSVSTLTIQRTQQEDSAVYLCASSQGQAGNEKLFFGSGTQLSVL.